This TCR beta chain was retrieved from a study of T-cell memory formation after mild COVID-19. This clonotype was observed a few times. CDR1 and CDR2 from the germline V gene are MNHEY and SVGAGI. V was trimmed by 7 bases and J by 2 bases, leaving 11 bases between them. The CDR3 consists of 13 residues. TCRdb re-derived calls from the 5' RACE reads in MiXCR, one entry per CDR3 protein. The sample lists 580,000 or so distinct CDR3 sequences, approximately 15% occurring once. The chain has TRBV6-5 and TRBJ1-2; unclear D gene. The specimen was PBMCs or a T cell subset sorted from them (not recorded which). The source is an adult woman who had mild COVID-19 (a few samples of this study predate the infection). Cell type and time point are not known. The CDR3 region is CASKSASNYGYTF. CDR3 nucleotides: TGTGCCAGCAAGTCGGCCAGCAACTATGGCTACACCTTC.